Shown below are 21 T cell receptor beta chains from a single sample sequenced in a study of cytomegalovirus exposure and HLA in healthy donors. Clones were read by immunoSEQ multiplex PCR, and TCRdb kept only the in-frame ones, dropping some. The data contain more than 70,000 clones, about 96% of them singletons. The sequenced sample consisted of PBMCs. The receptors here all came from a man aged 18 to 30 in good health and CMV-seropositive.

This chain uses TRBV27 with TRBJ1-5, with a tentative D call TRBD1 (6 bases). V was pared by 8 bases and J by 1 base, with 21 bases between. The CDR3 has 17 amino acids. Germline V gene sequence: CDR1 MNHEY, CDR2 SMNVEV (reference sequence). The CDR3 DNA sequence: TGTGCCAGCTCATCTGCCGGGGACAACCTGAGCAATCAGCCCCAGCATTTT. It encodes CASSSAGDNLSNQPQHF.

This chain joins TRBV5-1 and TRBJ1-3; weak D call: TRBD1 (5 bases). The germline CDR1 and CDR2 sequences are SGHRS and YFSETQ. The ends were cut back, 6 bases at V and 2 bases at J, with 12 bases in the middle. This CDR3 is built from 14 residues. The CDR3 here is CASNRGEPGNTIYF. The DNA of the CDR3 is TGCGCCAGCAACCGGGGGGAGCCTGGAAACACCATATATTTT.

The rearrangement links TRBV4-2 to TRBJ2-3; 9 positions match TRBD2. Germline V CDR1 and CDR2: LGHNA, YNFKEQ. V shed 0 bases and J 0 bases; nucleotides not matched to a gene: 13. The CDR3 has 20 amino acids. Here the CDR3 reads CASSQDLGSGRLGSTDTQYF. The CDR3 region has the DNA TGTGCCAGCAGCCAAGATCTTGGTAGCGGGAGATTGGGTAGCACAGATACGCAGTATTTT.

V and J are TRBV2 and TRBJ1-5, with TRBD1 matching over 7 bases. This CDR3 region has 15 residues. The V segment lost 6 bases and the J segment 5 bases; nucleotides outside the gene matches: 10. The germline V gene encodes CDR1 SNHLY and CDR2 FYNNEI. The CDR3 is CASSAIDRVDQPQHF. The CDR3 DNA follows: TGTGCCAGCAGCGCTATTGACAGGGTCGATCAGCCCCAGCATTTT.

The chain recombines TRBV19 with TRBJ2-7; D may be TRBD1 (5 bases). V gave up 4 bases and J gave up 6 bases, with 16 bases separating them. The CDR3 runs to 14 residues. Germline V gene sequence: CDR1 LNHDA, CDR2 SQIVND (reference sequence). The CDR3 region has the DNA TGTGCCAGTAGTACCTCGGCAGGGTTGGTCGAGCAGTACTTC. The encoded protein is CASSTSAGLVEQYF.

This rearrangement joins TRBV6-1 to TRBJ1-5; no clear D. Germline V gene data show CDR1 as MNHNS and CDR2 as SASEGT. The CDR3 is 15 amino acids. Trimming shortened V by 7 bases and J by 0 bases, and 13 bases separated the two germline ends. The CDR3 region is CASTFPVRSNQPQHF. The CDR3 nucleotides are TGTGCCAGCACATTCCCGGTCCGTAGCAATCAGCCCCAGCATTTT.

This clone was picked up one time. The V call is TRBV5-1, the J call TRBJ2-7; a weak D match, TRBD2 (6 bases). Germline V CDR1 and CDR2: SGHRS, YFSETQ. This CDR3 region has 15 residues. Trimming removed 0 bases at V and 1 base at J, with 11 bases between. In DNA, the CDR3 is TGCGCCAGCAGCTTGGGACTAGGAAAATCCTACGAGCAGTACTTC. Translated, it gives CASSLGLGKSYEQYF.

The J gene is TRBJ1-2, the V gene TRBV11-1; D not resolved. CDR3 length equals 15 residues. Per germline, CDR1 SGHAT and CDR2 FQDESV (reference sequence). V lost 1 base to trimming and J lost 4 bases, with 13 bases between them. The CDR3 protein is CASSLERVSGYGYTF. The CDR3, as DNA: TGTGCCAGCAGCTTAGAGCGCGTCAGCGGCTATGGCTACACCTTC.

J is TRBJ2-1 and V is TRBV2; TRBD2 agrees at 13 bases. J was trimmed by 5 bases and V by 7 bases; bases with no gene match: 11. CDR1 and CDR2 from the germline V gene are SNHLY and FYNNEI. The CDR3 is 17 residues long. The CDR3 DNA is TGTGCCAGCACTACAATGGGGACTAGCGGGGTAAACAATGAGCAGTTCTTC. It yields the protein CASTTMGTSGVNNEQFF.

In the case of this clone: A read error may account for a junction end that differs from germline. The CDR3 reads CASSLPGDSYEQYF. DNA of the CDR3: TGTGCCAGCAGCTTGCCGGGGGACTCCTACGAGCAGTATTTC. V gene TRBV5-8 combines with J gene TRBJ2-7; D might be TRBD2 (6 bases). CDR1 is SGHTS, CDR2 YDEGEE, per germline. The CDR3 is 14 amino acids.

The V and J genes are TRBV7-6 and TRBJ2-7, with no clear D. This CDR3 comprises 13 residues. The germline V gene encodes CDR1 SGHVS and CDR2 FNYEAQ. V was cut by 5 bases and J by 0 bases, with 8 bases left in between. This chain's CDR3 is CASSTGLSYEQYF. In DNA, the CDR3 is TGTGCCAGCAGCACGGGTCTCTCCTACGAGCAGTACTTC.

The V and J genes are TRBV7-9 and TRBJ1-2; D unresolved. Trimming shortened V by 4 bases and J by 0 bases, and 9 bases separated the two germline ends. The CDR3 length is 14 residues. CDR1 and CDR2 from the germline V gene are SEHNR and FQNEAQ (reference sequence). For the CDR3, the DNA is TGTGCCAGCAGCTCCATTACAACTAACTATGGCTACACCTTC. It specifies CASSSITTNYGYTF.

CDR3: CSVPSGSSLNEQFF. CDR3 sequence (DNA): TGCAGCGTCCCGAGCGGGAGTAGTCTCAATGAGCAGTTCTTC. The chain has TRBV29-1 and TRBJ2-1, with TRBD2 identical over 8 bases. CDR1 SQVTM and CDR2 ANQGSEA come from the germline V gene. V trimming: 6 bases; J trimming: 6 bases; junction bases outside the gene matches: 10. The CDR3 has 14 residues.

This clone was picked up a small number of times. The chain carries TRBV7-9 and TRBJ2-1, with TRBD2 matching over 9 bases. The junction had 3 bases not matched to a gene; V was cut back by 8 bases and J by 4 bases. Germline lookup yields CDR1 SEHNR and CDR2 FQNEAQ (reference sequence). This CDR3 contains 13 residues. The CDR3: CASGLALYNEQFF. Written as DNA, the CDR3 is TGTGCCAGCGGACTAGCGTTATACAATGAGCAGTTCTTC. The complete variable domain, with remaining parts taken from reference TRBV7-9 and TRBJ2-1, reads DTGVSQNPRHKITKRGQNVTFRCDPISEHNRLYWYRQTLGQGPEFLTYFQNEAQLEKSRLLSDRFSAERPKGSFSTLEIQRTEQGDSAMYLCASGLALYNEQFFGPGTRLTVL.

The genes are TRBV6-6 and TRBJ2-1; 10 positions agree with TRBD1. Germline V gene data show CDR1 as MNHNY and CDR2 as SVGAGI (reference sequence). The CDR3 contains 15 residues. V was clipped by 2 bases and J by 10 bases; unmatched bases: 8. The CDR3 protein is CASSYETGGVQEQFF. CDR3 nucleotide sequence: TGTGCCAGCAGTTACGAGACAGGGGGCGTTCAAGAGCAGTTCTTC.

The CDR3 sequence is CASSSVPPGLGGEKLFF. The DNA for the CDR3 is TGCGCCAGCAGCTCGGTCCCACCCGGGTTAGGGGGAGAAAAACTGTTTTTT. J is TRBJ1-4 and V is TRBV5-1; perhaps TRBD1 as D (6 bases). Deletions cut 3 bases from V and 8 bases from J, with 23 bases between. This CDR3 region has 17 residues. The V gene's germline CDR1 is SGHRS and CDR2 YFSETQ.

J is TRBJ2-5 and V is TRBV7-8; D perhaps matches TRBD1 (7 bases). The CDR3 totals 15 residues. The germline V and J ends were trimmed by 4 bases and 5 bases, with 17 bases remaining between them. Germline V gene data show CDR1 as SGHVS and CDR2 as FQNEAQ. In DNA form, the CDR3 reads TGTGCCAGCAGCTCACAGCCGGCAGGGGGGGAGACCCAGTACTTC. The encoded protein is CASSSQPAGGETQYF.

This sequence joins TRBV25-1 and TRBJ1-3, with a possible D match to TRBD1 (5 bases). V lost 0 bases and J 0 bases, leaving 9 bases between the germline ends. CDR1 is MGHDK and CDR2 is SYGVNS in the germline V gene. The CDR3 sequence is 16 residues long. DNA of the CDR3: TGTGCCAGCAGTGAATATTACAGGCCCTCTGGAAACACCATATATTTT. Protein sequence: CASSEYYRPSGNTIYF.

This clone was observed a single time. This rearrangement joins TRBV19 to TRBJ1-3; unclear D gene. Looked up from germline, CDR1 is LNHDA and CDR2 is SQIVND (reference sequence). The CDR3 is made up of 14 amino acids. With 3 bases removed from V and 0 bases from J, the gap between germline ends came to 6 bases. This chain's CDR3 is CASSIQISGNTIYF. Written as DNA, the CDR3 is TGTGCCAGTAGTATCCAGATCTCTGGAAACACCATATATTTT.

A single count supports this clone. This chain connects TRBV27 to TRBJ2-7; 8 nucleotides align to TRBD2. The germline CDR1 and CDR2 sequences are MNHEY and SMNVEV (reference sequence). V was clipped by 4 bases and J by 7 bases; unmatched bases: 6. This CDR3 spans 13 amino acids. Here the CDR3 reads CASSSKGLGEQYF. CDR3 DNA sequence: TGTGCCAGCAGTTCAAAGGGACTAGGAGAGCAGTACTTC.

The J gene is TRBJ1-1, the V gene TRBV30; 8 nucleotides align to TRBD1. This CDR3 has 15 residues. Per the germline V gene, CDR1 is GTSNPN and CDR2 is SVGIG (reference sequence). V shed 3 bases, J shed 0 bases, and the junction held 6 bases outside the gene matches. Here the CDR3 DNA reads TGTGCCTGGAGACGGGTGACAGGGGTGAACACTGAAGCTTTCTTT. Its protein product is CAWRRVTGVNTEAFF.